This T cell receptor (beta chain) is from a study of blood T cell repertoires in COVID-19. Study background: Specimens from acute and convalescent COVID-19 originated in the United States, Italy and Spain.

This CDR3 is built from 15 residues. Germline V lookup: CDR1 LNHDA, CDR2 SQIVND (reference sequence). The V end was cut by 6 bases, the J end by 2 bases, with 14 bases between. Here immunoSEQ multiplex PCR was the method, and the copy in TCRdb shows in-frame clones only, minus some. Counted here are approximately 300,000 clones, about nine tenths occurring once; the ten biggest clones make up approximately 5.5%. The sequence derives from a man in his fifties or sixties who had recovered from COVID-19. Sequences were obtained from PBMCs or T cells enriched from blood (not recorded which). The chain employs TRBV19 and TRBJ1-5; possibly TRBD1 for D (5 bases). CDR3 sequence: CASSLVGGGNQPQHF. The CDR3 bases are TGTGCCAGTAGCCTGGTGGGAGGGGGCAATCAGCCCCAGCATTTT.